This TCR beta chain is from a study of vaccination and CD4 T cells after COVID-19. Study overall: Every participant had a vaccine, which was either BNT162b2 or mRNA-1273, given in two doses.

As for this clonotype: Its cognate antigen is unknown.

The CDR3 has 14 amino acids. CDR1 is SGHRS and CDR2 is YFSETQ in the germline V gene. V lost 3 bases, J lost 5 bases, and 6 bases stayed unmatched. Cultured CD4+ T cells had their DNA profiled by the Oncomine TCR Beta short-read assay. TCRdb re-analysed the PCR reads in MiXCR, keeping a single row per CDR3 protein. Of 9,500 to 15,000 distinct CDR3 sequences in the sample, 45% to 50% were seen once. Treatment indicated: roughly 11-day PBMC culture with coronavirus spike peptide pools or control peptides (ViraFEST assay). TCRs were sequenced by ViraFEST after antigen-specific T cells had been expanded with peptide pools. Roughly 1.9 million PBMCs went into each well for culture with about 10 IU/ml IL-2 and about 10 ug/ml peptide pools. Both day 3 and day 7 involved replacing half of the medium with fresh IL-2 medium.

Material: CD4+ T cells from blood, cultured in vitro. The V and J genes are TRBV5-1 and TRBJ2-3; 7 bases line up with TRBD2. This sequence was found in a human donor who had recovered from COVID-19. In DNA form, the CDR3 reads TGCGCCAGCAGCTCAACGGCGGGAGAAGATACGCAGTATTTT. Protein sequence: CASSSTAGEDTQYF. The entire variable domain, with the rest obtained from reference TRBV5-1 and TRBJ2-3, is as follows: KAGVTQTPRYLIKTRGQQVTLSCSPISGHRSVSWYQQTPGQGLQFLFEYFSETQRNKGNFPGRFSGRQFSNSRSEMNVSTLELGDSALYLCASSSTAGEDTQYFGPGTRLTVL.